This passage covers 21 T cell receptor beta chains from one sample sequenced in a study of T cells in Graves' hyperthyroidism and ophthalmopathy. Regions amplified from RNA transcripts were the TCR beta CDR3 regions. The study used the HTBI primer set for a first-round RT-PCR of the TCR CDR3. Via MiXCR, TCRdb re-called the multiplex PCR reads, giving one row per CDR3 protein. Here the sample spans just under 750,000 distinct CDR3 sequences, 35% being singletons. Material for sequencing was blood. Every receptor here comes from a woman aged 35 to 49 with Graves' hyperthyroidism.

In regard to this clonotype: Since a much larger clone is just one base distant, this may be a read error. This chain joins TRBV7-2 and TRBJ1-1; possibly TRBD1 for D (6 bases). Per the germline V gene, CDR1 is SGHTA and CDR2 is FQGNSA. This CDR3 comprises 14 residues. CDR3 protein: CAGSATGSGTEAFF. The CDR3, as DNA: TGTGCCGGCAGCGCAACAGGGAGTGGCACTGAAGCTTTCTTT.

This clonotype was counted between two and nine times. The chain carries TRBV3-1 and TRBJ1-5; D is perhaps TRBD1 (5 bases). V was shortened by 0 bases and J by 7 bases, with 7 bases between the two germline ends. Germline V CDR1 and CDR2: LGHDT, YNNKEL (reference sequence). CDR3 size: 13 residues. Here the CDR3 reads CASSQERGQPQHF. The CDR3 nucleotides are TGTGCCAGCAGCCAAGAAAGGGGCCAGCCCCAGCATTTT.

This clonotype has more than one count but fewer than ten. CDR3 residues: CASSLLGGGNYGYTF. The CDR3 DNA follows: TGTGCCAGCAGTTTATTGGGGGGAGGTAACTATGGCTACACCTTC. This chain joins TRBV12-3 or TRBV12-4 and TRBJ1-2, with D maybe TRBD1 (5 bases). The length of the CDR3 is 15 residues. Trimming took 2 bases from V and 1 from J, leaving 11 bases between them.

The genes are TRBV20-1 and TRBJ2-5; TRBD1 or TRBD2 may be the D gene (5 bases each). Trimming left V 5 bases short and J 8 bases short, with 15 bases between. This CDR3 region has 12 residues. The germline CDR1 and CDR2 sequences are DFQATT and SNEGSKA (reference sequence). CDR3 in amino acids: CSAFREPGTQYF. CDR3 nucleotides: TGCAGTGCTTTCAGGGAGCCGGGAACCCAGTACTTC.

This clonotype was seen at least ten times. The V gene is TRBV24-1, the J gene TRBJ1-2; maybe TRBD1 (6 bases). Germline values: CDR1 KGHDR, CDR2 SFDVKD. The CDR3 runs 13 residues. V lost 5 bases to trimming and J lost 6 bases, with 12 bases between them. The CDR3 loop reads CATSGDTSHGYTF. The DNA for the CDR3 is TGTGCCACCAGTGGGGACACATCCCATGGCTACACCTTC.

Turning to this clonotype: This may come from a read error, since a much larger clone is one base off. This rearrangement joins TRBV19 to TRBJ1-2, with TRBD1 matching over 8 bases. Germline V gene data show CDR1 as LNHDA and CDR2 as SQIVND (reference sequence). With 6 bases clipped from V and 2 bases from J, the junction kept 8 bases outside the gene matches. There are 15 residues in the CDR3. CDR3 region: CASRASRDRNYGYTF. The CDR3 DNA reads as TGTGCCAGTAGGGCTAGCCGGGACAGGAACTATGGCTACACCTTC.

The J gene is TRBJ1-1, the V gene TRBV7-2; TRBD1 aligns across 7 bases. The CDR3 consists of 15 residues. Trimming took 4 bases from V and 4 from J; bases not matched to a gene: 9. Germline V lookup: CDR1 SGHTA, CDR2 FQGNSA. The DNA for the CDR3 is TGTGCCAGCAGCTGGAACCAGGGGGTGGTCACTGAAGCTTTCTTT. It encodes CASSWNQGVVTEAFF.

This clonotype has only a few counts. J is TRBJ2-7 and V is TRBV12-3 or TRBV12-4; TRBD1 might be the D (6 bases). There are 13 residues in the CDR3. V gave up 5 bases and J gave up 6 bases, with 14 bases separating them. The DNA of the CDR3 is TGTGCCAGCAGTCCCCGACAGGAAGGCGAGCAGTACTTC. Translating it yields CASSPRQEGEQYF.

In its sample, this clonotype was seen many times. J is TRBJ1-2 and V is TRBV14, with 7 bases matching TRBD1. CDR1 and CDR2 (germline): SGHDN, FVKESK. After removal of 0 bases from V and 6 bases from J, the junction contained 10 bases not matched to a gene. The CDR3 spans 16 residues. The CDR3 loop reads CASSQERQGVMHGYTF. In nucleotides, the CDR3 is TGTGCCAGCAGCCAAGAACGGCAGGGGGTCATGCATGGCTACACCTTC.

The table lists this clonotype with many counts. V is TRBV12-3 or TRBV12-4 and J is TRBJ1-2; 8 positions match TRBD1. V was pared by 6 bases and J by 8 bases, with 5 bases of the junction left unmatched. This CDR3 contains 12 residues. CDR3 nucleotides: TGTGCCAGCAGCCCTGGGACAGGCGGCTACACCTTC. Protein: CASSPGTGGYTF.

Only one count was recorded for this clonotype. V and J are TRBV7-9 and TRBJ1-1; no clear D. CDR3 length: 15 residues. Germline assignment: CDR1 SEHNR and CDR2 FQNEAQ (reference sequence). Trimming left V 5 bases short and J 10 bases short, with 23 bases between. This CDR3 is CASSPLGFGGTGAFF. In nucleotides, the CDR3 is TGTGCCAGCAGCCCACTGGGATTCGGCGGCACGGGAGCTTTCTTT.

The rearrangement uses TRBV27 and TRBJ1-4; D remains ambiguous. This CDR3 is 15 amino acids long. Germline assignment: CDR1 MNHEY and CDR2 SMNVEV (reference sequence). Trimming removed 0 bases at V and 7 bases at J, with 12 bases between. CDR3 coding DNA: TGTGCCAGCAGTTTATCTCCCCGGGTGGGTGAAAAACTGTTTTTT. Protein product: CASSLSPRVGEKLFF.

V usage is TRBV20-1 and J usage is TRBJ2-7; 10 bases agree with TRBD2. The V gene's germline CDR1 is DFQATT and CDR2 SNEGSKA (reference sequence). The J segment lost 3 bases and the V segment lost 3 bases, leaving 8 bases of the junction unmatched. The CDR3 loop spans 15 amino acids. The CDR3 spells CSASYPSGGYYEQYF. Written as DNA, the CDR3 is TGCAGTGCTAGTTATCCTAGCGGGGGCTACTACGAGCAGTACTTC.

This clonotype was counted at least ten times. This chain connects TRBV12-3 or TRBV12-4 to TRBJ2-5; the D is unclear. V was cut by 4 bases and J by 6 bases, with 9 bases left in between. CDR3 length: 12 residues. CDR3 loop: CASSSASKTQYF. The CDR3, as DNA: TGTGCCAGCAGTTCGGCTAGTAAGACCCAGTACTTC.

This chain links TRBV11-2 with TRBJ2-7, with TRBD2 identical over 7 bases. In germline, CDR1 is SGHAT, CDR2 FQNNGV. The CDR3 consists of 16 residues. J lost 2 bases, V lost 5 bases, and 12 bases had no gene match. The CDR3 nucleotides are TGTGCCAGCAGCCAAGTTCTTACGGGAGGACCCTACGAGCAGTACTTC. This encodes CASSQVLTGGPYEQYF.

V is TRBV11-3 and J is TRBJ2-5, with D possibly matching TRBD2 (6 bases). V lost 5 bases and J lost 3, with 16 bases in between. The CDR3 has 15 residues. Germline loops: CDR1 SGHNT, CDR2 YENEEA. The CDR3 region is CASSPTEGLKETQYF. In DNA, the CDR3 is TGTGCCAGCAGCCCCACCGAGGGACTCAAAGAGACCCAGTACTTC.

This clonotype came up many times. The genes are TRBV19 and TRBJ2-2; perhaps TRBD1 as D (6 bases). Between the trimmed V and J ends, which lost 9 bases and 0 bases, there was a span of 14 bases. CDR1 and CDR2 from the germline V gene are LNHDA and SQIVND (reference sequence). This CDR3 comprises 15 residues. CDR3 loop: CASSRTGTNTGELFF. Here the CDR3 DNA reads TGTGCCAGCAGCCGTACAGGGACGAACACCGGGGAGCTGTTTTTT. The variable domain in full, with the rest retrieved from reference TRBV19 and TRBJ2-2, is DGGITQSPKYLFRKEGQNVTLSCEQNLNHDAMYWYRQDPGQGLRLIYYSQIVNDFQKGDIAEGYSVSREKKESFPLTVTSAQKNPTAFYLCASSRTGTNTGELFFGEGSRLTVL.

The rearrangement uses TRBV7-9 and TRBJ1-5; D gene uncertain. This CDR3 is 15 amino acids long. CDR1 SEHNR and CDR2 FQNEAQ come from the germline V gene (reference sequence). Trimming stripped 5 bases from V and 12 bases from J, with 23 bases between. CDR3 bases: TGTGCCAGCAGCCCCGAATCGAGGCCGACTTGGGGCCAGCATTTT. It encodes CASSPESRPTWGQHF. Based on the CDR3 plus reference TRBV7-9 and TRBJ1-5, the full variable domain is DTGVSQNPRHKITKRGQNVTFRCDPISEHNRLYWYRQTLGQGPEFLTYFQNEAQLEKSRLLSDRFSAERPKGSFSTLEIQRTEQGDSAMYLCASSPESRPTWGQHFGDGTRLSIL.

Many counts were recorded for this clonotype. The chain has TRBV2 and TRBJ1-1; D ambiguous. The V gene's germline CDR1 is SNHLY and CDR2 FYNNEI. The CDR3 extends over 16 amino acids. Between the trimmed V and J ends, which lost 8 bases and 4 bases, there was a span of 23 bases. The CDR3: CASGNTNSRPFTEAFF. The CDR3 nucleotides are TGTGCCAGCGGCAATACCAATTCACGGCCCTTCACTGAAGCTTTCTTT.

The V and J genes are TRBV20-1 and TRBJ2-7; D remains unclear. Trimming stripped 3 bases from V and 5 bases from J, with 8 bases between. The CDR3 is 11 amino acids. Germline CDR1 and CDR2: DFQATT and SNEGSKA (reference sequence). DNA of the CDR3: TGCAGTGCTAGTTCAGTTGACGAGCAGTACTTC. Its translation: CSASSVDEQYF.

This clonotype was detected only a few times. The chain is built from TRBV12-3 or TRBV12-4 and TRBJ2-7, with a possible D match to TRBD2 (6 bases). Trimming took off 6 bases at V and 2 bases at J, with 14 bases between the two ends. The length of the CDR3 is 14 residues. In DNA form, the CDR3 reads TGTGCCAGCAGGATAGCGGCGATCCCCTACGAGCAGTACTTC. Its protein is CASRIAAIPYEQYF.